Listed below are T cell receptor beta chains from one sample, sequenced in a study of shared clonotypes between healthy human individuals. The table came from immunoSEQ multiplex PCR; TCRdb's copy has only in-frame clones and leaves some out. The sample holds 950,000 to 1,300,000 clones; 65% to 75% are singletons and the top ten take around 1.4%. Sequencing input: memory CD4+ T cells sorted from blood. The receptors were sampled from a man aged 18 to 29 in good health. Both conserved end residues are part of each CDR3. Each record gives: D gene, J gene, V gene, clone size, CDR3 DNA, CDR3 protein. A D gene is named only where the DNA matches it firmly. Rows give clone size only sometimes, using once, few, many, or a class for an expanded clone.

d_gene: -; j_gene: TRBJ2-4; v_gene: TRBV19; abundance: -; CDR3nt: TGTGCCAGTAGTATAGAGGGTACAGGGAACATTCAGTACTTC; CDR3aa: CASSIEGTGNIQYF
d_gene: TRBD1; j_gene: TRBJ2-1; v_gene: TRBV6-1; abundance: many; CDR3nt: TGTGCCAGCAGGCCCACAGGGGGCGGGGAGCAGTTCTTC; CDR3aa: CASRPTGGGEQFF
d_gene: -; j_gene: TRBJ2-2; v_gene: TRBV6-1; abundance: once; CDR3nt: TGTGCCAGCAGTGAACGGGGAAGCACCGGGGAGCTGTTTTTT; CDR3aa: CASSERGSTGELFF
d_gene: -; j_gene: TRBJ1-1; v_gene: TRBV5-1; abundance: -; CDR3nt: TGCGCCAGCAGCCCCCGTTCGTGGGGCGAAGGAAAAACTGAAGCTTTCTTT; CDR3aa: CASSPRSWGEGKTEAFF
d_gene: TRBD1; j_gene: TRBJ1-4; v_gene: TRBV30; abundance: -; CDR3nt: TGTGCCTGGAGTGGGCTGACAGGGACTAATGAAAAACTGTTTTTT; CDR3aa: CAWSGLTGTNEKLFF
d_gene: -; j_gene: TRBJ2-7; v_gene: TRBV7-6; abundance: -; CDR3nt: TGTGCCAGCAGCTTAGGGGGAAGTGGTAGCGGCTCCTACGAGCAGTACTTC; CDR3aa: CASSLGGSGSGSYEQYF
d_gene: TRBD2; j_gene: TRBJ2-7; v_gene: TRBV6-1; abundance: -; CDR3nt: TGTGCCAGCAGTGAAGGGACTAGCGGGAGGTTAAGCTCCTACGAGCAGTACTTC; CDR3aa: CASSEGTSGRLSSYEQYF
d_gene: -; j_gene: TRBJ2-5; v_gene: TRBV2; abundance: -; CDR3nt: TGTGCCAGCACACCAAGGGGCCTGGCCCAGTACTTC; CDR3aa: CASTPRGLAQYF
d_gene: -; j_gene: TRBJ2-1; v_gene: TRBV30; abundance: few; CDR3nt: TGTGCCTGGAGTGCGCGAGGCAGAGGGTCCTACAATGAGCAGTTCTTC; CDR3aa: CAWSARGRGSYNEQFF
d_gene: TRBD2; j_gene: TRBJ2-1; v_gene: TRBV23-1; abundance: -; CDR3nt: TGCGCCAGCAGTCAACCCGTGGCGGGAGAGTCCTACAATGAGCAGTTCTTC; CDR3aa: CASSQPVAGESYNEQFF
d_gene: -; j_gene: TRBJ2-3; v_gene: TRBV6-1; abundance: -; CDR3nt: TGTGCCAGCAGTGAAGATATAGGAGGGAGCACAGATACGCAGTATTTT; CDR3aa: CASSEDIGGSTDTQYF
d_gene: -; j_gene: TRBJ2-3; v_gene: TRBV6-5; abundance: -; CDR3nt: TGTGCCAGCAGTTACATCGGTAGCGGTAGCACAGATACGCAGTATTTT; CDR3aa: CASSYIGSGSTDTQYF
d_gene: TRBD2; j_gene: TRBJ2-5; v_gene: TRBV5-6; abundance: -; CDR3nt: TGTGCCAGCCTCGGGGGGGCCCTGCGGGAGACCCAGTACTTC; CDR3aa: CASLGGALRETQYF
d_gene: -; j_gene: TRBJ2-5; v_gene: TRBV5-8; abundance: -; CDR3nt: TGTGCCAGCAGCCGCCGTTTGGGGGGCCAAGAGACCCAGTACTTC; CDR3aa: CASSRRLGGQETQYF
d_gene: -; j_gene: TRBJ1-1; v_gene: TRBV9; abundance: few; CDR3nt: TGTGCCAGCAGCGGTACAGTTAACACTGAAGCTTTCTTT; CDR3aa: CASSGTVNTEAFF
d_gene: -; j_gene: TRBJ1-6; v_gene: TRBV5-6; abundance: -; CDR3nt: TGTGCCAGCAGCTTGAGGAGGAGCTCCTATAATTCACCCCTCCACTTT; CDR3aa: CASSLRRSSYNSPLHF
d_gene: TRBD1; j_gene: TRBJ1-1; v_gene: TRBV5-6; abundance: few; CDR3nt: TGTGCCAGCAGCTCTCGACAGGGGGGGAACACTGAAGCTTTCTTT; CDR3aa: CASSSRQGGNTEAFF
d_gene: -; j_gene: TRBJ1-5; v_gene: TRBV2; abundance: -; CDR3nt: TGTGCCAGCAGCGGGGGGGGGCCTGGGAATCAGCCCCAGCATTTT; CDR3aa: CASSGGGPGNQPQHF
d_gene: TRBD2; j_gene: TRBJ2-2; v_gene: TRBV30; abundance: -; CDR3nt: TGTGCCTGGAGGGCCCTGGCTAGCGGAGCTAACACCGGGGAGCTGTTTTTT; CDR3aa: CAWRALASGANTGELFF
d_gene: TRBD2; j_gene: TRBJ2-5; v_gene: TRBV5-6; abundance: -; CDR3nt: TGTGCCAGCAGCGAGAGAGGGCGGGGGGGCCGAGAGACCCAGTACTTC; CDR3aa: CASSERGRGGRETQYF
d_gene: -; j_gene: TRBJ2-1; v_gene: TRBV9; abundance: -; CDR3nt: TGTGCCAGCAGCGTCGGGGGCAGGATTTACAATGAGCAGTTCTTC; CDR3aa: CASSVGGRIYNEQFF
d_gene: -; j_gene: TRBJ1-1; v_gene: TRBV7-9; abundance: -; CDR3nt: TGTGCCAGCATCCTGACAGCCCTAAGGAACACTGAAGCTTTCTTT; CDR3aa: CASILTALRNTEAFF
d_gene: -; j_gene: TRBJ2-3; v_gene: TRBV27; abundance: -; CDR3nt: TGTGCCAGCAGTTTATCGAGAGGGGGGGCGAATACGCAGTATTTT; CDR3aa: CASSLSRGGANTQYF
d_gene: -; j_gene: TRBJ1-1; v_gene: TRBV25-1; abundance: few; CDR3nt: TGTGCCAGCAGCCGGACAGACCAACCTGAAGCTTTCTTT; CDR3aa: CASSRTDQPEAFF
d_gene: TRBD2; j_gene: TRBJ2-5; v_gene: TRBV4-3; abundance: -; CDR3nt: TGCGCCAGCAGCCAAGATCCCGGGGGGTATGAGACCCAGTACTTC; CDR3aa: CASSQDPGGYETQYF